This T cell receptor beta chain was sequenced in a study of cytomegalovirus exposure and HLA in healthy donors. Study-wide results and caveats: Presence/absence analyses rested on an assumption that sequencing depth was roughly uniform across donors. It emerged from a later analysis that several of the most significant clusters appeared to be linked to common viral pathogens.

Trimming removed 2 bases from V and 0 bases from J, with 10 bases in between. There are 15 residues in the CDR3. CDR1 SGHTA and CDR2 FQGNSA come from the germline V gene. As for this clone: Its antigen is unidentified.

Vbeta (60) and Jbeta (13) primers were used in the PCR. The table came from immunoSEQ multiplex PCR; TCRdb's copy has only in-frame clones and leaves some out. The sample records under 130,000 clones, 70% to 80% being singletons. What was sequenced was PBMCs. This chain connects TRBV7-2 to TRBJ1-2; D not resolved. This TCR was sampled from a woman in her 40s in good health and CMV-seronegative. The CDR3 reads CASSLQVATNYGYTF. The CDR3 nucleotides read TGTGCCAGCAGCTTACAGGTTGCGACTAACTATGGCTACACCTTC.